This T cell receptor (beta chain) emerged from a study of T cell changes during pregnancy in multiple sclerosis. Method: immunoSEQ multiplex PCR; TCRdb's copy keeps in-frame clones and lacks some. Among tens of thousands of clones listed, approximately 91% were seen once. This CDR3 is built from 12 residues. Per germline, CDR1 KGHSH and CDR2 LQKENI. The V gene lost 10 bases and the J gene lost 0 bases, with 8 bases spanning the gap. J is TRBJ2-3 and V is TRBV18; D is undetermined. This specimen consisted of peripheral blood, obtained in the first trimester of pregnancy. This clonotype originated in a female donor with multiple sclerosis, enrolled in a pregnancy study. CDR3 amino acids: CATQDSTDTQYF. The CDR3 DNA reads as TGTGCCACCCAGGATAGCACAGATACGCAGTATTTT.